Below are 19 T cell receptor beta chains sequenced from a single sample in a study of blood T cell repertoires in COVID-19 (dated by TCRdb to about 2020). Library method: the immunoSEQ multiplex PCR assay. Here the immuneACCESS table is served through TCRdb, limited to in-frame sequences with V and J called. Missing clones are a known gap in these copies; in checked studies unresolved V genes cover under half, and the rest lacks a known reason. A total of fewer than 400,000 clones appear in this sample, 87% of them only once. The top ten constitute around 8.9% of the sample. The sequenced sample consisted of PBMCs or T cells enriched from blood (not recorded which). The receptors originated from a woman in her late teens or twenties who had recovered from COVID-19.

The V gene is TRBV27, the J gene TRBJ1-6, with 12 positions matching TRBD1. The V and J ends lost 4 bases and 9 bases, in that order; junction bases with no gene match: 7. This CDR3 has 16 residues. Germline CDR1 and CDR2: MNHEY and SMNVEV (reference sequence). The CDR3 nucleotides read TGTGCCAGCAGTTCCCCCGGGACAGGGGGCTTTTCACCCCTCCACTTT. Protein: CASSSPGTGGFSPLHF.

V and J are TRBV5-4 and TRBJ2-1; TRBD1 agrees at 7 bases. J gave up 7 bases and V 1 base, and 5 bases lay outside the gene matches. CDR1 SGHNT and CDR2 YYREEE come from the germline V gene (reference sequence). This CDR3 is 14 amino acids long. CDR3 region: CASSLPGRGNEQFF. CDR3 sequence (DNA): TGTGCCAGCAGCTTGCCCGGCAGGGGGAATGAGCAGTTCTTC.

This clone was seen just once. This may be a read error: a much more frequent sequence differs by one nucleotide. The chain is built from TRBV7-2 and TRBJ1-1; TRBD1 aligns across 8 bases. Germline trimming cut 0 bases from V and 1 base from J; bases unmatched to any gene: 1. This CDR3 is 15 amino acids long. CDR1 and CDR2 from the germline V gene are SGHTA and FQGNSA. CDR3 protein: CASSLAGTGNTEAFF. CDR3 DNA: TGTGCCAGCAGCTTAGCCGGGACAGGGAACACTGAAGCTTTCTTT.

This sequence joins TRBV4-3 and TRBJ2-7; tentative D call: TRBD2 (5 bases). CDR1 and CDR2 (germline): LGHNA, YSLEER. V was trimmed by 0 bases and J by 6 bases, leaving 9 bases between them. CDR3 size: 13 residues. The CDR3 reads CASSQDTGSEQYF. The CDR3 region has the DNA TGCGCCAGCAGCCAAGATACTGGGAGCGAGCAGTACTTC.

This clone was counted a single time. CDR3 coding DNA: TGTGCCTGGAGTGTTACGGTGGATCAGCCCCAGCATTTT. Amino acids: CAWSVTVDQPQHF. This chain uses TRBV30 with TRBJ1-5; D is unclear. CDR1 GTSNPN and CDR2 SVGIG come from the germline V gene (reference sequence). Trimming pared 0 bases from V and 5 bases from J, leaving 8 bases between. The CDR3 contains 13 residues. The full variable domain, its missing parts supplied by reference TRBV30 and TRBJ1-5, is SQTIHQWPATLVQPVGSPLSLECTVEGTSNPNLYWYRQAAGRGLQLLFYSVGIGQISSEVPQNLSASRPQDRQFILSSKKLLLSDSGFYLCAWSVTVDQPQHFGDGTRLSIL.

This sequence joins TRBV11-2 and TRBJ1-1; TRBD1 matches 7 bases. The CDR3 totals 14 residues. Germline V gene data show CDR1 as SGHAT and CDR2 as FQNNGV. Trimming cost V 6 bases and J 11 bases; bases outside gene matches: 15. The CDR3 here is CASRDQTGLRWAFF. The CDR3 DNA follows: TGTGCCAGCAGGGATCAGACAGGGCTGAGATGGGCTTTCTTT.

The V gene is TRBV12-3 or TRBV12-4, the J gene TRBJ1-4; TRBD1 aligns across 7 bases. V shed 7 bases and J 6 bases; nucleotides not matched to a gene: 5. The CDR3 length is 13 residues. CDR3 region: CASTGTAYEKLFF. CDR3 bases: TGTGCCAGCACGGGGACAGCTTATGAAAAACTGTTTTTT.

This sequence joins TRBV7-8 and TRBJ2-7; the D gene is possibly TRBD2 (6 bases). This CDR3 contains 15 residues. Trimming removed 2 bases at V and 2 bases at J, with 13 bases between. Germline CDR1 is SGHVS and CDR2 is FQNEAQ. Here the CDR3 DNA reads TGTGCCAGCAGCTTACGTCGGGAGAATACCTACGAGCAGTACTTC. Its translation: CASSLRRENTYEQYF.

This clone showed up just once. V gene TRBV24-1 combines with J gene TRBJ1-3, with 8 bases aligning to TRBD1. V lost 7 bases to trimming and J lost 2 bases; unmatched junction nucleotides: 3. The CDR3 consists of 14 residues. CDR1 and CDR2 from the germline V gene are KGHDR and SFDVKD. CDR3 coding DNA: TGTGCCACCAGCGAGACAGGGGCTGGAAACACCATATATTTT. Protein: CATSETGAGNTIYF.

The chain recombines TRBV24-1 with TRBJ1-1, with no clear D. The germline V gene encodes CDR1 KGHDR and CDR2 SFDVKD. Trimming removed 5 bases at V and 8 bases at J, with 11 bases between. There are 12 residues in the CDR3. CDR3 region: CATSVNGREAFF. CDR3 coding DNA: TGTGCCACCAGTGTTAACGGGAGGGAAGCTTTCTTT.

V gene TRBV13 combines with J gene TRBJ2-1; 8 nucleotides line up with TRBD1. The CDR3 has 18 residues. The ends lost 2 bases at V and 10 bases at J; junction bases unmatched: 19. Per germline, CDR1 PRHDT and CDR2 FYEKMQ (reference sequence). CDR3 loop: CASSLRPQQGGFQWEQFF. CDR3 nucleotide sequence: TGTGCCAGCAGCTTAAGACCTCAACAGGGGGGATTCCAATGGGAGCAGTTCTTC.

The chain uses TRBV10-2 and TRBJ1-5; unclear D gene. Germline V gives CDR1 WSHSY, CDR2 SAAADI. V was cut by 2 bases and J by 0 bases, with 5 bases left in between. The CDR3 consists of 14 residues. The CDR3 loop is CASSEVYSNQPQHF. In nucleotides, the CDR3 is TGCGCCAGCAGTGAGGTCTATAGCAATCAGCCCCAGCATTTT.

The gene calls are TRBV4-3 and TRBJ2-1; 11 nucleotides line up with TRBD2. Trimming cost V 1 base and J 0 bases; bases outside gene matches: 11. The CDR3 is 20 residues long. CDR1 LGHNA and CDR2 YSLEER come from the germline V gene. The DNA of the CDR3 is TGCGCCAGCAGCCAAGGATCTGGGGCTAGCGGGAGGAGCTCCTACAATGAGCAGTTCTTC. This gives the protein CASSQGSGASGRSSYNEQFF.

The chain has TRBV19 and TRBJ2-7; 10 nucleotides line up with TRBD2. Germline values: CDR1 LNHDA, CDR2 SQIVND (reference sequence). This CDR3 is built from 16 residues. Germline trimming cut 5 bases from V and 3 bases from J; bases unmatched to any gene: 10. This CDR3 reads CASSAQASGGGYEQYF. DNA of the CDR3: TGTGCCAGTAGTGCCCAGGCTAGCGGGGGAGGCTACGAGCAGTACTTC.

The chain couples TRBV5-1 to TRBJ2-5; D not certain. Looked up from germline, CDR1 is SGHRS and CDR2 is YFSETQ. V lost 1 base and J 4 bases, leaving 8 bases between the germline ends. The CDR3 spans 13 residues. The DNA of the CDR3 is TGCGCCAGCAGCTTGCTAGGTGGAGAGACCCAGTACTTC. It is translated as CASSLLGGETQYF.

In DNA form, the CDR3 reads TGTGCCACCAGCAGAGATCCCGGGGGTGCTTACGAGCAGTACTTC. Translated, it gives CATSRDPGGAYEQYF. This chain connects TRBV15 to TRBJ2-7, with a possible D match to TRBD2 (6 bases). The CDR3 is 15 amino acids. Germline V gene data show CDR1 as LNHNV and CDR2 as YYDKDF (reference sequence). V shed 0 bases and J shed 4 bases, with 13 bases lying between them.

The chain recombines TRBV11-1 with TRBJ2-1; the D gene is possibly TRBD2 (5 bases). Germline values: CDR1 SGHAT, CDR2 FQDESV (reference sequence). With 4 bases removed from V and 15 bases from J, the gap between germline ends came to 13 bases. CDR3 size: 11 residues. CDR3 sequence reads: CASSSLGIAFF. CDR3 nucleotide sequence: TGTGCCAGCAGCTCACTAGGGATTGCGTTCTTC.

CDR3 DNA sequence: TGTGCCAGCAGCGTACACACCCCGAGGACAGGGAACACTGAAGCTTTCTTT. Its protein product is CASSVHTPRTGNTEAFF. The chain recombines TRBV9 with TRBJ1-1, with 7 bases that match TRBD1. V lost 1 base and J lost 1; bases outside the gene matches: 10. This CDR3 has 17 amino acids. Per the germline V gene, CDR1 is SGDLS and CDR2 is YYNGEE.

The CDR3 DNA sequence: TGTGCCAGCAGTTTGGGGGGGAATGAGCAGTTCTTC. Protein product: CASSLGGNEQFF. The V call is TRBV12-3 or TRBV12-4, the J call TRBJ2-1, with 7 bases identical to TRBD2. V was pared by 3 bases and J by 7 bases, with 0 bases of the junction left unmatched. The CDR3 spans 12 residues.